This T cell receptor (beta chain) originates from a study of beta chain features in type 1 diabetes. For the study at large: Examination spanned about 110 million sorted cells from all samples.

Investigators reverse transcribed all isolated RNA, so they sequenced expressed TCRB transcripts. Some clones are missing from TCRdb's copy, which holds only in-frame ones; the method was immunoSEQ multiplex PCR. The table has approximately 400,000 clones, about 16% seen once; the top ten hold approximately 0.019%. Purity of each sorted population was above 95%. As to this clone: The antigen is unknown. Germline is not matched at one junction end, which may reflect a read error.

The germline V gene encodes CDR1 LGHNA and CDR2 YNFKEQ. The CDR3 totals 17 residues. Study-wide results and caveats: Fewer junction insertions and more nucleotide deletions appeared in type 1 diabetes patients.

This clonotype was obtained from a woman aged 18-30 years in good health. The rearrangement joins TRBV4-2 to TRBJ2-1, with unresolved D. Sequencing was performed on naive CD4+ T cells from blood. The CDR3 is CASSQGSFTGIGRFQVF. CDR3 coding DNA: TGTGCCAGCAGCCAAGGTAGTTTTACTGGTATTGGGCGCTTTCAGGTCTTC.